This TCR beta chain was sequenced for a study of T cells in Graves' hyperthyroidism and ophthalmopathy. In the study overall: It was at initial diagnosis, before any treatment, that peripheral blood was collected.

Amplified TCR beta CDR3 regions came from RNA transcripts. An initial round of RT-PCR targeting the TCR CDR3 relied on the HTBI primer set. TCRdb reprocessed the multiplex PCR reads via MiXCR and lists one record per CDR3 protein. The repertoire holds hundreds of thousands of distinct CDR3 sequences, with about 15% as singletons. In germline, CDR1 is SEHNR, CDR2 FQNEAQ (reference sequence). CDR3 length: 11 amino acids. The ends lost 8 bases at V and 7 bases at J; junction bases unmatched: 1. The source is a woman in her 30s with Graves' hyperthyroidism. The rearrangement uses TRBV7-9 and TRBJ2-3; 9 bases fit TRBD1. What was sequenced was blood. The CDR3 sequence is CASGQGYTQYF. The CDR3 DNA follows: TGTGCCAGCGGACAGGGGTATACGCAGTATTTT.